One and the same sample provided the 23 T cell receptor beta chains below, sequenced in a study of regulatory T cells in long-lasting Graves disease. Time point given: newly diagnosed GD, antithyroid drugs for less than 3 months. The TCR library used RNA extracted from PBMCs. In building TCR beta libraries, iRepertoire HTBI primers were used together with Arm-PCR of CDR3 regions. Using its own MiXCR run on the multiplex PCR reads, TCRdb lists one record per CDR3 protein. The sample records 450,000 to 700,000 distinct CDR3 sequences, roughly 14% being singletons. This sample also belongs to another study, concerning T cells in Graves' hyperthyroidism and ophthalmopathy.

Material: peripheral blood mononuclear cells (PBMCs), obtained at new diagnosis, from a patient treated with antithyroid drugs. These receptors were taken from a man aged 25-45 years with Graves disease.

Turning to this clonotype: Its ends do not fully match the called genes, so a read error is possible. The chain combines TRBV13 with TRBJ1-2; unclear D gene. From germline, CDR1 is PRHDT and CDR2 FYEKMQ (reference sequence). The CDR3 totals 16 residues. This chain's CDR3 is CASSSEGLLGSYGHTF. The DNA for the CDR3 is TGTGCCAGCAGCTCTGAGGGCCTCCTGGGTTCCTATGGCCACACCTTC.

This clonotype was counted many times. This sequence joins TRBV29-1 and TRBJ2-3, with D tentatively TRBD2 (6 bases). Between the trimmed V and J ends, which lost 2 bases and 3 bases, there was a span of 12 bases. The length of the CDR3 is 14 residues. Germline V gives CDR1 SQVTM, CDR2 ANQGSEA. Here the CDR3 reads CSVELREGTDTQYF. In nucleotides, the CDR3 is TGCAGCGTTGAATTGCGGGAAGGTACAGATACGCAGTATTTT.

This clonotype showed up many times. The CDR3 sequence is CASGRGSDTQYF. Written as DNA, the CDR3 is TGTGCCAGCGGGCGGGGATCAGATACGCAGTATTTT. The rearrangement uses TRBV7-9 and TRBJ2-3, with D perhaps TRBD2 (6 bases). Looked up from germline, CDR1 is SEHNR and CDR2 is FQNEAQ (reference sequence). The CDR3 loop spans 12 amino acids. The germline V and J ends were trimmed by 8 bases and 4 bases, with 10 bases remaining between them.

The genes are TRBV27 and TRBJ1-2, with a possible D match to TRBD1 (5 bases). V lost 2 bases and J lost 0, with 10 bases in between. The germline gives CDR1 MNHEY, CDR2 SMNVEV (reference sequence). This CDR3 has 15 residues. For the CDR3, the DNA is TGTGCCAGCAGTTTAGCAGGGCCGACTAACTATGGCTACACCTTC. Encoded protein: CASSLAGPTNYGYTF.

The chain carries TRBV7-9 and TRBJ1-1, with D hard to call. Germline V gene data show CDR1 as SEHNR and CDR2 as FQNEAQ (reference sequence). This CDR3 comprises 10 residues. V was cut by 1 base and J by 10 bases, with 4 bases left in between. The CDR3 sequence: CASSLGSAFF. The DNA for the CDR3 is TGTGCCAGCAGCTTAGGGTCAGCTTTCTTT.

J is TRBJ1-1 and V is TRBV18, with D possibly TRBD1 on 5 matching bases. This CDR3 is 17 amino acids long. V was trimmed by 3 bases and J by 1 base, leaving 18 bases between them. Germline-derived CDR1 and CDR2 are KGHSH and LQKENI. The CDR3 nucleotides are TGTGCCAGCTCACCTCTCCCCGGGGGGGGGAGGAACACTGAAGCTTTCTTT. This codes for CASSPLPGGGRNTEAFF.

This clonotype was observed many times. This chain links TRBV9 with TRBJ2-1, with TRBD2 identical over 10 bases. Germline trimming cut 0 bases from V and 6 bases from J; bases unmatched to any gene: 9. Germline V lookup: CDR1 SGDLS, CDR2 YYNGEE. CDR3 length: 17 residues. CDR3 DNA: TGTGCCAGCAGCGTAGTTTCTAGCGGGAGCGGGTTCAATGAGCAGTTCTTC. Its protein is CASSVVSSGSGFNEQFF. Supplemented by reference TRBV9 and TRBJ2-1, the full variable domain reads DSGVTQTPKHLITATGQRVTLRCSPRSGDLSVYWYQQSLDQGLQFLIQYYNGEERAKGNILERFSAQQFPDLHSELNLSSLELGDSALYFCASSVVSSGSGFNEQFFGPGTRLTVL.

This clonotype was seen many times. The chain recombines TRBV29-1 with TRBJ2-2; D call uncertain. Germline V gene lookup returns CDR1 SQVTM and CDR2 ANQGSEA. The V and J ends lost 3 bases and 1 base respectively, with 6 bases between them. The CDR3 loop spans 13 amino acids. The CDR3 spells CSVDTENTGELFF. DNA for the CDR3: TGCAGCGTTGATACGGAGAACACCGGGGAGCTGTTTTTT.

As to this clonotype: This may be a read error: a much more frequent sequence differs by one nucleotide. The chain uses TRBV14 and TRBJ2-5; no clear D. Germline lookup yields CDR1 SGHDN and CDR2 FVKESK. The CDR3 runs 14 residues. Trimming cost V 2 bases and J 5 bases, with 12 bases left between them. The CDR3 DNA follows: TGTGCCAGCAGCCAAAAACGGGTTGGGGAGACCCAGTACTTC. Protein product: CASSQKRVGETQYF.

Ten or more counts support this clonotype. The chain joins TRBV10-3 to TRBJ2-7; D tentatively reads TRBD1 or TRBD2 (5 bases each). The germline V and J ends were trimmed by 11 bases and 2 bases, with 19 bases remaining between them. CDR3 length: 14 residues. CDR1 and CDR2 from the germline V gene are ENHRY and SYGVKD. CDR3 nucleotide sequence: TGTGCCGCTGACATGACCGGGACGACCTACGAGCAGTACTTC. It encodes CAADMTGTTYEQYF.

As for this clonotype: This clone may be a read error of a much larger clone one base away. This chain uses TRBV6-9 with TRBJ1-5, with TRBD1 identical over 12 bases. In germline, CDR1 is MNHGY, CDR2 SVAAGI. This CDR3 has 16 residues. The CDR3 reads CGSSAGTGGSTQPQHF. CDR3 DNA: TGTGGCAGCAGTGCCGGGACAGGGGGCAGTACTCAGCCCCAGCATTTT.

This clonotype was picked up many times. The chain employs TRBV20-1 and TRBJ2-4; the D gene is possibly TRBD1 (7 bases). The germline V gene encodes CDR1 DFQATT and CDR2 SNEGSKA (reference sequence). CDR3 length equals 15 residues. The V end was cut by 6 bases, the J end by 5 bases, with 20 bases between. The CDR3 spells CSASPRQGGENIQYF. The CDR3 DNA sequence: TGCAGTGCCAGCCCGCGACAGGGCGGGGAAAACATTCAGTACTTC.

This clonotype was observed many times. J is TRBJ2-2 and V is TRBV10-3; D gene uncertain. Between the trimmed V and J ends, which lost 6 bases and 6 bases, there was a span of 11 bases. The CDR3 runs to 13 residues. Germline CDR1 ENHRY, CDR2 SYGVKD. The CDR3: CAIRQTVPGELFF. The CDR3 DNA sequence: TGTGCCATCAGACAGACCGTCCCCGGGGAGCTGTTTTTT.

This clonotype was observed a few times. Here the CDR3 reads CASSQDPGRVGQETQYF. Here the CDR3 DNA reads TGCGCCAGCAGCCAAGATCCGGGCAGGGTGGGCCAAGAGACCCAGTACTTC. The V gene is TRBV4-1, the J gene TRBJ2-5; tentatively, D is TRBD1 (5 bases). CDR1 MGHRA and CDR2 YSYEKL come from the germline V gene. There are 17 residues in the CDR3. The V end lost 0 bases, the J end lost 1 base, and 15 bases lay between the germline ends.

The chain carries TRBV5-6 and TRBJ2-5; D remains unclear. Germline loops: CDR1 SGHDT, CDR2 YYEEEE. V lost 0 bases and J 0 bases, leaving 15 bases between the germline ends. This CDR3 region has 17 residues. The DNA of the CDR3 is TGTGCCAGCAGCTTGGGGTTTAGCCCCGGGTACCAAGAGACCCAGTACTTC. Protein: CASSLGFSPGYQETQYF.

This clonotype was counted at least ten times. V is TRBV11-2 and J is TRBJ1-3; D is undetermined. This CDR3 spans 13 amino acids. The germline V and J ends were trimmed by 5 bases and 8 bases, with 13 bases remaining between them. Germline V CDR1 and CDR2: SGHAT, FQNNGV. The CDR3 DNA is TGTGCCAGCAGCCTCCATGGTCGGGACACCATATATTTT. It yields the protein CASSLHGRDTIYF.

As to this clonotype: This may arise from a read error, as a much more abundant clone is one base away. The rearrangement joins TRBV6-2 or TRBV6-3 to TRBJ2-1, with D uncertain. The CDR3 consists of 16 residues. V shed 3 bases and J shed 2 bases, with 14 bases lying between them. Per the germline V gene, CDR1 is MNHEY and CDR2 is SVGEGT. CDR3 region: CASSYLELAPYNEQFF. The CDR3 DNA reads TGTGCCAGCAGTTATCTGGAACTTGCCCCCTACAATGAGCAGTTCTTC.

The chain joins TRBV7-9 to TRBJ1-4, with unresolved D. This CDR3 contains 14 residues. Germline V CDR1 and CDR2: SEHNR, FQNEAQ (reference sequence). Trimming stripped 1 base from V and 5 bases from J, with 8 bases between. The CDR3 DNA follows: TGTGCCAGCAGCTTAGAAGCGAACAATGAAAAACTGTTTTTT. Amino acid sequence: CASSLEANNEKLFF.

This clonotype was detected only a few times. The rearrangement uses TRBV7-9 and TRBJ2-1; weak D call: TRBD2 (6 bases). The CDR3 runs 18 residues. Trimming removed 4 bases at V and 2 bases at J, with 21 bases between. Looked up from germline, CDR1 is SEHNR and CDR2 is FQNEAQ (reference sequence). This CDR3 is CASSWGGLAGMAYNEQFF. CDR3 nucleotide sequence: TGTGCCAGCAGCTGGGGTGGGTTGGCGGGAATGGCCTACAATGAGCAGTTCTTC.

This clonotype was seen many times. This chain connects TRBV15 to TRBJ2-7; 8 bases are shared with TRBD1. After removal of 7 bases from V and 0 bases from J, the junction contained 5 bases not matched to a gene. CDR1 and CDR2 from the germline V gene are LNHNV and YYDKDF (reference sequence). This CDR3 has 14 residues. Here the CDR3 reads CATKAGTGSYEQYF. The CDR3 bases are TGTGCCACCAAGGCCGGGACAGGCTCCTACGAGCAGTACTTC.

This clonotype was observed many times. This chain joins TRBV7-2 and TRBJ2-7; 7 bases line up with TRBD2. CDR3 size: 15 residues. J was trimmed by 4 bases and V by 1 base; bases with no gene match: 7. Germline CDR1 reads SGHTA; CDR2 reads FQGNSA. CDR3 nucleotide sequence: TGTGCCAGCAGCTTAGAGGCGGGGGACCAATACGAGCAGTACTTC. Amino acid sequence: CASSLEAGDQYEQYF.

The chain has TRBV20-1 and TRBJ2-1, with 13 bases lining up with TRBD2. Germline CDR1 DFQATT, CDR2 SNEGSKA (reference sequence). The CDR3 contains 16 residues. The ends lost 6 bases at V and 9 bases at J; junction bases unmatched: 14. Here the CDR3 DNA reads TGCAGTGCCCCGATTCCCGGGACTAGCGGGACCGGTGAGCAGTTCTTC. Amino acids: CSAPIPGTSGTGEQFF.

At least ten counts were recorded for this clonotype. The chain carries TRBV5-1 and TRBJ1-1; the D is unclear. The CDR3 consists of 14 residues. Germline CDR1 SGHRS, CDR2 YFSETQ. Trimming cost V 2 bases and J 1 base, with 9 bases left between them. The CDR3 region has the DNA TGCGCCAGCAGCTTCGCAGAGTCGAACACTGAAGCTTTCTTT. Protein: CASSFAESNTEAFF.